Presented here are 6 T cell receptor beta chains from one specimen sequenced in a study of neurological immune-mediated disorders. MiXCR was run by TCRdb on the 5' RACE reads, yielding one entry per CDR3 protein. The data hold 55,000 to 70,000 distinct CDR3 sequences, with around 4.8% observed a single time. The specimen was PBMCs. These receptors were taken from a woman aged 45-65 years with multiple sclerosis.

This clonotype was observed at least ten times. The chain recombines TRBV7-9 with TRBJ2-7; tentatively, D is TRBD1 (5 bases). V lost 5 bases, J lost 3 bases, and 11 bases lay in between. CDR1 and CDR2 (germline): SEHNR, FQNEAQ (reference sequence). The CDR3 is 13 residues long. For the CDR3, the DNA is TGTGCCAGCAGCCCTGGTGACAGCTACGAGCAGTACGTC. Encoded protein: CASSPGDSYEQYV.

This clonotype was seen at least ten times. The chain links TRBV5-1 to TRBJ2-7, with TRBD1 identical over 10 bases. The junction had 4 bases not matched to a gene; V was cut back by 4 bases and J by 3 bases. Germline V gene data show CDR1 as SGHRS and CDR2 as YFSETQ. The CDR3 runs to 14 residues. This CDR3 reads CASSLRTGGYEQYF. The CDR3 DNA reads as TGCGCCAGCAGCCTGAGGACAGGGGGCTACGAGCAGTACTTC.

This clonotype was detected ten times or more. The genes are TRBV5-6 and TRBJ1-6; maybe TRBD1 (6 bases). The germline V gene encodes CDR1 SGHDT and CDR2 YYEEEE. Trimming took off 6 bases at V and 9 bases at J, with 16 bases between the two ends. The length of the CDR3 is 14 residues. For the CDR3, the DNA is TGTGCCAGCACACCGGGACACTCGGTTTCACCCCTCCACTTT. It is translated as CASTPGHSVSPLHF.

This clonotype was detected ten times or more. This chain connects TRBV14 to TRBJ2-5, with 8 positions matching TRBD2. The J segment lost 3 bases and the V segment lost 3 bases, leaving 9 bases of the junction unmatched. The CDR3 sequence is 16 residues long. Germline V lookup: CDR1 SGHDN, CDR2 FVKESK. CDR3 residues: CASSHLMGRGEETQYF. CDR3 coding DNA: TGTGCCAGCAGCCACTTGATGGGGCGGGGGGAAGAGACCCAGTACTTC.

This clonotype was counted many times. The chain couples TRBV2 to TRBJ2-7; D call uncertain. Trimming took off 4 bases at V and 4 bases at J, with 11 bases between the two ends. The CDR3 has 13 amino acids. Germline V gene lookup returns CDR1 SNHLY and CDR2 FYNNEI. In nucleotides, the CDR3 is TGTGCCAGCAGTGGGATCCTCGGGTACGAGCAGTACGTC. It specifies CASSGILGYEQYV.

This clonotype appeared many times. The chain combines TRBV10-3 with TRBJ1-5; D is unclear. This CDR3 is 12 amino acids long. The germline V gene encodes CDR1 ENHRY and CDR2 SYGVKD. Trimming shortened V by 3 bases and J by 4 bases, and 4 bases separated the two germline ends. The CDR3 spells CAISESNQPQHF. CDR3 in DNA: TGTGCCATCAGTGAATCGAATCAGCCCCAGCATTTT.